Here is one TCR beta chain with its context. The sample originates from a study of blood T cell repertoires in COVID-19. About the study: COVID-19 samples, acute and convalescent, were from the United States, Italy and Spain. Nucleic acid was either cDNA or gDNA, and it came from T cells, B-cell-depleted T cells, or PBMCs.

Original data processing: How many nucleated cells were present was estimated from reference gene primer amplification. Libraries were prepared by immunoSEQ multiplex PCR; TCRdb keeps only in-frame clonotypes and omits some of them. Clonal size and the V and J genes are those of that table, whereas D and trimming came from the DNA. The sample lists approximately 230,000 clones, just over 85% seen once, with 1.2% to 1.5% in the top ten. CDR3 length: 12 residues. The V gene's germline CDR1 is MNHNY and CDR2 SVGAGI (reference sequence). V was pared by 10 bases and J by 4 bases, with 5 bases of the junction left unmatched.

This sequence originates from a man aged 80 or over with acute or convalescent COVID-19. The chain carries TRBV6-6 and TRBJ1-1, with 8 bases lining up with TRBD1. The sample taken for sequencing was peripheral blood. The CDR3 DNA sequence: TGTGCCACTCGGGACAGGAGCACTGAAGCTTTCTTT. Protein product: CATRDRSTEAFF.